One TCR beta chain is described in this entry. Its target is not known. This specimen includes other DNA sequences encoding the same CDR3. Genomic DNA of each subset was evenly split across several immunoSEQ plates. Generated by immunoSEQ multiplex PCR, the TCRdb table keeps only in-frame clones and is missing some. The sample lists 700,000 to 950,000 clones; 95% to 97% were seen once. The data are from a study of shared clonotypes between healthy human individuals. Study-wide context: Each donor's CD8 memory used one plate, CD8 naive two, each CD4 subset three.

CD45RO-negative, CCR7-selected cells formed the naive CD8 fraction, which excluded terminally differentiated effector memory CD45RA+ cells. V trimming: 4 bases; J trimming: 3 bases; junction bases outside the gene matches: 5. CDR1 is SEHNR, CDR2 FQNEAQ, per germline (reference sequence). The CDR3 is 15 amino acids. Study-wide results and caveats: Non-shared clonotypes were found to have lower generation probabilities than the clonotypes that were shared by all four of the sorted-subset donors. Memory subsets generally showed lower estimated richness than naive subsets.

The sample consisted of naive CD8+ T cells sorted from blood. V gene TRBV7-9 combines with J gene TRBJ1-4, with 7 bases identical to TRBD1. The receptor comes from a man aged 25 to 45 in good health. The CDR3 nucleotides read TGTGCCAGCAGCTCCTACAGGGGAGCTAATGAAAAACTGTTTTTT. This encodes CASSSYRGANEKLFF.